Listed below are T cell receptor beta chains from one sample, sequenced in a study of cytomegalovirus exposure and HLA in healthy donors. Data came from immunoSEQ multiplex PCR; TCRdb stores just in-frame clones and leaves some out. The repertoire consists of 200,000 or so clones, with about 81% occurring once and the leading ten covering around 2.7%. Sequenced sample: PBMCs. These receptor sequences come from a woman aged 40-49 years in good health and CMV-seronegative. Both conserved end residues are part of each CDR3. A D gene is named only where the DNA matches it firmly. Size values are once, few and many counts, or a class for expanded clones, and some rows have none.

V gene: TRBV9; D gene: TRBD1; J gene: TRBJ2-2; clone size: once; CDR3 DNA: TGTGCCAGCAGGACGGGACAGGGGGCGGACGGGGAGCTGTTTTTT; CDR3 protein: CASRTGQGADGELFF
V gene: TRBV5-1; D gene: NA; J gene: TRBJ2-7; clone size: NA; CDR3 DNA: TGCGCCAGCAGCAACGGGGTCTCCTACGAGCAGTACTTC; CDR3 protein: CASSNGVSYEQYF
V gene: TRBV6-5; D gene: NA; J gene: TRBJ2-3; clone size: NA; CDR3 DNA: TGTGCCAGCAGTTACTCGAAGGCGGTCCCCACAGATACGCAGTATTTT; CDR3 protein: CASSYSKAVPTDTQYF
V gene: TRBV10-3; D gene: NA; J gene: TRBJ2-7; clone size: few; CDR3 DNA: TGTGCCATCAGATCCGGGACAGGGGTGACTAGCGGTACTACCCCCTACTACGAGCAGTACTTC; CDR3 protein: CAIRSGTGVTSGTTPYYEQYF
V gene: TRBV28; D gene: TRBD1; J gene: TRBJ2-1; clone size: NA; CDR3 DNA: TGTGCCAGCAGGGGACAGGGGGCCTACAATGAGCAGTTCTTC; CDR3 protein: CASRGQGAYNEQFF
V gene: TRBV6-1; D gene: NA; J gene: TRBJ1-3; clone size: NA; CDR3 DNA: TGTGCCAGCAGTGAAGCAGCGAGCTCTGGAAACACCATATATTTT; CDR3 protein: CASSEAASSGNTIYF
V gene: TRBV7-2; D gene: NA; J gene: TRBJ2-1; clone size: NA; CDR3 DNA: TGTGCCAGCAGCTTATTCATAGTTCGGAGAAACAATGAGCAGTTCTTC; CDR3 protein: CASSLFIVRRNNEQFF
V gene: TRBV30; D gene: NA; J gene: TRBJ2-5; clone size: NA; CDR3 DNA: TGTGCCTGGAGTGTAGTCGATCCAGGGGCCCAGTACTTC; CDR3 protein: CAWSVVDPGAQYF
V gene: TRBV19; D gene: TRBD1; J gene: TRBJ2-7; clone size: NA; CDR3 DNA: TGTGCCAGTAGTAGACAGGGGCTCCCCTACGAGCAGTACTTC; CDR3 protein: CASSRQGLPYEQYF
V gene: TRBV7-6; D gene: NA; J gene: TRBJ2-1; clone size: NA; CDR3 DNA: TGTGCCAGCAGCTTAGGGACAGTACCCTACAATGAGCAGTTCTTC; CDR3 protein: CASSLGTVPYNEQFF
V gene: TRBV5-1; D gene: NA; J gene: TRBJ2-1; clone size: NA; CDR3 DNA: TGCGCCAGCAGCTCGGTGTTGACTAGGGGCAATGAGCAGTTCTTC; CDR3 protein: CASSSVLTRGNEQFF
V gene: TRBV30; D gene: TRBD2; J gene: TRBJ2-7; clone size: NA; CDR3 DNA: TGTGCCTGTGGACTAGTGGATGAGCAGTACTTC; CDR3 protein: CACGLVDEQYF
V gene: TRBV5-1; D gene: NA; J gene: TRBJ2-2; clone size: NA; CDR3 DNA: TGCGCCAGCACACAGATAACCTCCACGAACACCGGGGAGCTGTTTTTT; CDR3 protein: CASTQITSTNTGELFF
V gene: TRBV30; D gene: NA; J gene: TRBJ2-3; clone size: NA; CDR3 DNA: TGTGCCTGGAGTTGGGGGGGGGCCACAGATACGCAGTATTTT; CDR3 protein: CAWSWGGATDTQYF
V gene: TRBV4-1; D gene: NA; J gene: TRBJ2-5; clone size: few; CDR3 DNA: TGCGCCAGCAGCATGCCAGGGAAAGAGACCCAGTACTTC; CDR3 protein: CASSMPGKETQYF
V gene: TRBV6-5; D gene: NA; J gene: TRBJ1-1; clone size: few; CDR3 DNA: TGTGCCAGCAGTCTTGGAACCGGGAGCGGCACTGAAGCTTTCTTT; CDR3 protein: CASSLGTGSGTEAFF
V gene: TRBV13; D gene: TRBD2; J gene: TRBJ2-2; clone size: NA; CDR3 DNA: TGTGCCAGCAGCTTACTCCTGAGGACTAGCGGGGGCGGGGAGCTGTTTTTT; CDR3 protein: CASSLLLRTSGGGELFF
V gene: TRBV4-2; D gene: TRBD2; J gene: TRBJ2-2; clone size: once; CDR3 DNA: TGTGCCAGCAGCCAAGATACTAGCGGGAGTCGGGTCGGGGAGCTGTTTTTT; CDR3 protein: CASSQDTSGSRVGELFF
V gene: TRBV5-3; D gene: NA; J gene: TRBJ2-7; clone size: NA; CDR3 DNA: TGTGCCAGATCCCCCTTGATCACCCCGGTCCCGGTCGAGTACGAGCAGTACTTC; CDR3 protein: CARSPLITPVPVEYEQYF
V gene: TRBV27; D gene: NA; J gene: TRBJ1-2; clone size: NA; CDR3 DNA: TGTGCCAGCAGTCCGCGAGGGCCCTCTGGCTACACCTTC; CDR3 protein: CASSPRGPSGYTF
V gene: TRBV19; D gene: TRBD2; J gene: TRBJ2-7; clone size: NA; CDR3 DNA: TGTGCCAGTAGTCTCCTACTAGCGGGAGGGCCGCGGTCCTACGAGCAGTACTTC; CDR3 protein: CASSLLLAGGPRSYEQYF
V gene: TRBV29-1; D gene: TRBD2; J gene: TRBJ2-7; clone size: few; CDR3 DNA: TGCAGCGTTGAAGTTCTAGCGGGGGGGGTCTACGAGCAGTACTTC; CDR3 protein: CSVEVLAGGVYEQYF
V gene: TRBV27; D gene: TRBD1; J gene: TRBJ1-5; clone size: few; CDR3 DNA: TGTGCCAGCAGTTTAAAAGGGACAGGGGGTATTCAGCCCCAGCATTTT; CDR3 protein: CASSLKGTGGIQPQHF
V gene: TRBV2; D gene: NA; J gene: TRBJ1-3; clone size: once; CDR3 DNA: TGTGCCAGCAGTGCTGAGGTATCTGGAAACACCATATATTTT; CDR3 protein: CASSAEVSGNTIYF
V gene: TRBV5-1; D gene: NA; J gene: TRBJ2-5; clone size: NA; CDR3 DNA: TGCGCCAGCACGCTTGGGGCAGGATTAGGGACCCAGTACTTC; CDR3 protein: CASTLGAGLGTQYF
V gene: TRBV5-1; D gene: NA; J gene: TRBJ2-7; clone size: NA; CDR3 DNA: TGCGCCAGCAGCTGGAGCCAGGGAAATGGGATCTACGAGCAGTACTTC; CDR3 protein: CASSWSQGNGIYEQYF
V gene: TRBV27; D gene: NA; J gene: TRBJ1-1; clone size: NA; CDR3 DNA: TGTGCCAGCAGTTCGCGACAGTCTACGAACACTGAAGCTTTCTTT; CDR3 protein: CASSSRQSTNTEAFF
V gene: TRBV7-9; D gene: NA; J gene: TRBJ2-7; clone size: NA; CDR3 DNA: TGTGCCAGCAGCTTACTTACCGACAGCACGATATACGAGCAGTACTTC; CDR3 protein: CASSLLTDSTIYEQYF
V gene: TRBV6-4; D gene: NA; J gene: TRBJ2-2; clone size: NA; CDR3 DNA: TGTGCCAGCAACAACAACACCGGGGAGCTGTTTTTT; CDR3 protein: CASNNNTGELFF
V gene: TRBV7-9; D gene: TRBD2; J gene: TRBJ2-5; clone size: NA; CDR3 DNA: TGTGCCAGCAGCGTGGGACTAGCGGGACAAGAGACCCAGTACTTC; CDR3 protein: CASSVGLAGQETQYF
V gene: TRBV2; D gene: NA; J gene: TRBJ1-1; clone size: few; CDR3 DNA: TGTGCCAGCAGTGAAGCGCCCGGGATGAACACTGAAGCTTTCTTT; CDR3 protein: CASSEAPGMNTEAFF
V gene: TRBV7-3; D gene: TRBD2; J gene: TRBJ2-1; clone size: NA; CDR3 DNA: TGTGCCAGCAGCCTAGATCTTCTAGCGGGAGAGAATGAGCAGTTCTTC; CDR3 protein: CASSLDLLAGENEQFF
V gene: TRBV2; D gene: TRBD1; J gene: TRBJ1-1; clone size: NA; CDR3 DNA: TGTGCCAGCAGGCAAGGACAGGGGGGAGAAGCTTTCTTT; CDR3 protein: CASRQGQGGEAFF
V gene: TRBV19; D gene: TRBD2; J gene: TRBJ2-3; clone size: NA; CDR3 DNA: TGTGCCAGTAGACAAGCGGGAGAAGATACGCAGTATTTT; CDR3 protein: CASRQAGEDTQYF
V gene: TRBV18; D gene: TRBD1; J gene: TRBJ1-2; clone size: NA; CDR3 DNA: TGTGCCAGCTCACCTGGGACAGGGGGCGGCTATGGCTACACCTTC; CDR3 protein: CASSPGTGGGYGYTF
V gene: TRBV6-6; D gene: TRBD2; J gene: TRBJ2-7; clone size: NA; CDR3 DNA: TGTGCCAGCAGACTCTCAGGGACTAGCGCTAGCGAGCAGTACTTC; CDR3 protein: CASRLSGTSASEQYF